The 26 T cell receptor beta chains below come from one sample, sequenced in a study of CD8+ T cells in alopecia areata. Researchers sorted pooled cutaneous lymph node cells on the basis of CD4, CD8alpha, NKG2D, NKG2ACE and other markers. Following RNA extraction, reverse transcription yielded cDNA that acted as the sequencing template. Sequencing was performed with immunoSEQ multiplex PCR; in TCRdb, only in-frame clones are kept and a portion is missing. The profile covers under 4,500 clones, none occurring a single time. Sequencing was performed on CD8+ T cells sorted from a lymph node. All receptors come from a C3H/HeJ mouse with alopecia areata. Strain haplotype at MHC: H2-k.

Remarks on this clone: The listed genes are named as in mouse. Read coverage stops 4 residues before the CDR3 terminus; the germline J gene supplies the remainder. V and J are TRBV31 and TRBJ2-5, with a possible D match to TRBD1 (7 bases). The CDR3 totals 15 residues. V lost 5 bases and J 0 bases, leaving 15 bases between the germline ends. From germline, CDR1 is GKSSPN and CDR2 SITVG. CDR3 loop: CAWALRGVNQDTQYF. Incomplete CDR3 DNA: TGTGCCTGGGCCCTCAGGGGGGTTAACCAAGAC.

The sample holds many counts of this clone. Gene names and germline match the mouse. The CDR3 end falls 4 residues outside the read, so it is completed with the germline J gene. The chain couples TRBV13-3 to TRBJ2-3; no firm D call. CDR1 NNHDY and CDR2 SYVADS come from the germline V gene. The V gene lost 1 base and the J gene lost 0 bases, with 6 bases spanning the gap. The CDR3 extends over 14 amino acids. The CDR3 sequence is CASSDTDSAETLYF. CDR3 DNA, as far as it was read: TGTGCCAGCAGTGATACAGATAGTGCAGAA.

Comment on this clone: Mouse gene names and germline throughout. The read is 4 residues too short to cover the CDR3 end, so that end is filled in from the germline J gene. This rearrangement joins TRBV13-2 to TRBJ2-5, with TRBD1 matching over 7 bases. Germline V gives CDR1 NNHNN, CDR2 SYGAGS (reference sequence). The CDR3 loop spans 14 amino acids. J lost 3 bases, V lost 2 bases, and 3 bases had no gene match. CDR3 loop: CASGEPGQQDTQYF. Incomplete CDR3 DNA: TGTGCCAGCGGTGAGCCGGGACAGCAAGAC.

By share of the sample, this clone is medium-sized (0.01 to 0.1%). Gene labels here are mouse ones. The CDR3 bases that were read are TGCACCTGCAGTGCAGAGACAGCTAGTGCAGAA. Protein sequence: CTCSAETASAE. The entire CDR3 protein is CTCSAETASAETLYF. The chain has TRBV1 and TRBJ2-3; a possible D gene is TRBD1 (5 bases). From the germline J gene comes the end of the CDR3, since the read stops 4 residues before it. Germline assignment: CDR1 NSQYPW and CDR2 LRSPGD (reference sequence). The CDR3 loop spans 15 amino acids. V dropped 0 bases and J dropped 0 bases, with 7 bases sitting between them.

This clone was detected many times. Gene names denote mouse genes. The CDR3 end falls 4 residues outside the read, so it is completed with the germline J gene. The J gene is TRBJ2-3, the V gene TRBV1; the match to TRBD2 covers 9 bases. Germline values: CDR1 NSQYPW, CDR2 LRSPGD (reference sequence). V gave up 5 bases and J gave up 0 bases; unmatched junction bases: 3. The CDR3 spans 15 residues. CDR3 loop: CTCSPGTGSAETLYF. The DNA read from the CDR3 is TGCACCTGCAGTCCCGGGACTGGGAGTGCAGAA.

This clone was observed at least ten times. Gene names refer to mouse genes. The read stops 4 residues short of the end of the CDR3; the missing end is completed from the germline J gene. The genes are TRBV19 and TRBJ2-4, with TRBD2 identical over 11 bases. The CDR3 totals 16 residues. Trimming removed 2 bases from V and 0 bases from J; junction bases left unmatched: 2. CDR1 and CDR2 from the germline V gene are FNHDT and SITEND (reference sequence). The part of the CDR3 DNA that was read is TGTGCCAGCAGTATCGACTGGGGGGGAAGTCAAAAC. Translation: CASSIDWGGSQN. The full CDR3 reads CASSIDWGGSQNTLYF.

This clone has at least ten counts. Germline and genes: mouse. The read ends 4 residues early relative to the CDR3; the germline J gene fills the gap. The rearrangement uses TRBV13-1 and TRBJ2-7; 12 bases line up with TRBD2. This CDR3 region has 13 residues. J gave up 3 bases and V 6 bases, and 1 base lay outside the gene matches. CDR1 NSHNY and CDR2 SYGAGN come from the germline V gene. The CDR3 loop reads CASKDWGGYEQYF. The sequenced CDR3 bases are TGTGCCAGCAAGGACTGGGGGGGCTAT.

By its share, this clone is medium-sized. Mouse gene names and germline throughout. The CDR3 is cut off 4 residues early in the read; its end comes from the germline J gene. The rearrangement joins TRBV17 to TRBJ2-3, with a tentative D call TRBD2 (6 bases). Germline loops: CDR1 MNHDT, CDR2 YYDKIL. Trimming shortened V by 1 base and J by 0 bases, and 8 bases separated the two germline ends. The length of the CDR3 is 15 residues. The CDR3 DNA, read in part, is TGTGCTAGCAGTAGAGGTCTGGGGAGTGCAGAA. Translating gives CASSRGLGSAE. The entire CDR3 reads CASSRGLGSAETLYF.

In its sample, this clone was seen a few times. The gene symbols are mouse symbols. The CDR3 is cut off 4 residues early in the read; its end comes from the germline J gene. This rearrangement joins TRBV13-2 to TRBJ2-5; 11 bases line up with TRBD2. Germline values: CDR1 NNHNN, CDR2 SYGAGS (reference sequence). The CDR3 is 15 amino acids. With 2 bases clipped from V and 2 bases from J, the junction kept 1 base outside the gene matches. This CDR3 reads CASGEGLGVQDTQYF. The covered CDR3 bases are TGTGCCAGCGGTGAGGGACTGGGGGTCCAAGAC.

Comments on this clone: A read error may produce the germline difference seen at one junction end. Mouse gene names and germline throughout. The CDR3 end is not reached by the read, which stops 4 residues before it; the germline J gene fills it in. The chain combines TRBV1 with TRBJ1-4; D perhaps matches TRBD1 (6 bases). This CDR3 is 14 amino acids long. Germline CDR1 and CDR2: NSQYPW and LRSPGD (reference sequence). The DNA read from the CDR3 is TGCACCTGCAGGGCAGGGGCCCCCAACGAA. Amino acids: CTCRAGAPNE. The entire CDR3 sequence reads CTCRAGAPNERLFF.

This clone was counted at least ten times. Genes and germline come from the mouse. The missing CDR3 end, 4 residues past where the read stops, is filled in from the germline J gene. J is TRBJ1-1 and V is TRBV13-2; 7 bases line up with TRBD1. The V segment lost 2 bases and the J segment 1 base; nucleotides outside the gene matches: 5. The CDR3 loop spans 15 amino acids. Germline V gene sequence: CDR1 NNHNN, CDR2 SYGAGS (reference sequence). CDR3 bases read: TGTGCCAGCGGTGACCCACAGGGGTGGAACACA. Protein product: CASGDPQGWNT. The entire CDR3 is CASGDPQGWNTEVFF.

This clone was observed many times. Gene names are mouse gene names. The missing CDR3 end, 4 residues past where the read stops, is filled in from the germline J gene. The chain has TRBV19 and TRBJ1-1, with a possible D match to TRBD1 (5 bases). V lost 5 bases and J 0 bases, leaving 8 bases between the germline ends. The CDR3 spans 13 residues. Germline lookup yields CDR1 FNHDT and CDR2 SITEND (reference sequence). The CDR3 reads CASRGGANTEVFF. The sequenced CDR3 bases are TGTGCCAGCAGGGGAGGGGCAAACACA. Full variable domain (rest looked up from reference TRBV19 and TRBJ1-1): GGIITQTPKFLIGQEGQKLTLKCQQNFNHDTMYWYRQDSGKGLRLIYYSITENDLQKGDLSEGYDASREKKSSFSLTVTSAQKNEMAVFLCASRGGANTEVFFGKGTRLTVV.

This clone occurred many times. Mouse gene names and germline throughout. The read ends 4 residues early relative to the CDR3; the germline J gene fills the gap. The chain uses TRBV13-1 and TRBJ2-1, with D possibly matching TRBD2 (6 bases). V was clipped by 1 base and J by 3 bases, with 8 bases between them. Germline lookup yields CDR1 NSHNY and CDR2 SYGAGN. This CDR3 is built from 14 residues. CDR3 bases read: TGTGCCAGCAGTGATTTGGGGGTCTATGCT. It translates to CASSDLGVYA. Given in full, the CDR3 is CASSDLGVYAEQFF.

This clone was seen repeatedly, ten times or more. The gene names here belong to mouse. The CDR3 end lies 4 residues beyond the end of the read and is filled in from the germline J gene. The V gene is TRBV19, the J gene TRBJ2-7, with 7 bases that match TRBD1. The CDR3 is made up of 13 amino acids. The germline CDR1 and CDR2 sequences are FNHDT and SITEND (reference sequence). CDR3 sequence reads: CASSMGTEYEQYF. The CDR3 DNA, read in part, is TGTGCCAGCAGTATGGGGACAGAATAT.

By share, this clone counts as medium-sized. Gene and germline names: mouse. Partial CDR3 DNA: TGTGCCAGCAGGGGTGACAGGTAT. Translated: CASRGDRY. The entire CDR3 protein reads CASRGDRYEQYF. The chain couples TRBV13-1 to TRBJ2-7; D perhaps matches TRBD1 (6 bases). The read gets to within 4 residues of the CDR3 end, and the germline J gene fills in the rest. Germline V gene data show CDR1 as NSHNY and CDR2 as SYGAGN. This CDR3 is 12 amino acids long.

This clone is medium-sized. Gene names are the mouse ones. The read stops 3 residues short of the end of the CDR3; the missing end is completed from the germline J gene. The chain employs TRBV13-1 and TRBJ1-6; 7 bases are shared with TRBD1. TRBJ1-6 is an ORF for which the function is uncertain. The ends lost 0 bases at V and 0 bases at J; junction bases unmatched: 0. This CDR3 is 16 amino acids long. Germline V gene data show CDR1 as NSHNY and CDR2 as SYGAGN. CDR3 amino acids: CASSDGDSSYNSPLYF. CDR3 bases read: TGTGCCAGCAGTGATGGGGACAGTTCCTATAATTCGCCC.

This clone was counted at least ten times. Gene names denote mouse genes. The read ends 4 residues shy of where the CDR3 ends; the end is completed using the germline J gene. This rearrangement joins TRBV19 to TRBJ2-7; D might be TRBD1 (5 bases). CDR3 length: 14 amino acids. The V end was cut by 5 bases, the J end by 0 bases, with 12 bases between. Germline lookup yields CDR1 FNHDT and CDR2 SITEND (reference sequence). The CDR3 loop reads CASSMDTSSYEQYF. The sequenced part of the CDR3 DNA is TGTGCCAGCAGCATGGACACGAGCTCCTAT.

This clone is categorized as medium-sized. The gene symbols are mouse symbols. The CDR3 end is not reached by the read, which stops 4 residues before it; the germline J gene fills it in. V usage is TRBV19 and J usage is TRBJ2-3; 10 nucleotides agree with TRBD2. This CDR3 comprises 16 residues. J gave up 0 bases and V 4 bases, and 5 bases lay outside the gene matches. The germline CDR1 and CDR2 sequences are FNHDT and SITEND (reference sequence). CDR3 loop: CASSPGLGNSAETLYF. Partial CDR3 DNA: TGTGCCAGCAGTCCGGGACTGGGGAATAGTGCAGAA.

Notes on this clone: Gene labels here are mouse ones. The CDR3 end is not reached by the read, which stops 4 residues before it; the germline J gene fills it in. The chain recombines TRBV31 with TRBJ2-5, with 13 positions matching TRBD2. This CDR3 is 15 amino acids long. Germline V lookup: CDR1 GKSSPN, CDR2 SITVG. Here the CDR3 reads CAWSRTGGAQDTQYF. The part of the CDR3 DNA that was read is TGTGCCTGGAGTAGGACTGGGGGGGCGCAGGAC.

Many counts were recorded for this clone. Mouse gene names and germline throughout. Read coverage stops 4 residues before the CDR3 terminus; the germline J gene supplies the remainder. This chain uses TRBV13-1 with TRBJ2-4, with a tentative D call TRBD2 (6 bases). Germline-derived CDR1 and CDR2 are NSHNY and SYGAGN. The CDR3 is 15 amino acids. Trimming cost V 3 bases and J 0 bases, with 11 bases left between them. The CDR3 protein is CASSGAGLSQNTLYF. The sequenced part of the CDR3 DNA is TGTGCCAGCAGTGGGGCGGGACTTAGTCAAAAC.

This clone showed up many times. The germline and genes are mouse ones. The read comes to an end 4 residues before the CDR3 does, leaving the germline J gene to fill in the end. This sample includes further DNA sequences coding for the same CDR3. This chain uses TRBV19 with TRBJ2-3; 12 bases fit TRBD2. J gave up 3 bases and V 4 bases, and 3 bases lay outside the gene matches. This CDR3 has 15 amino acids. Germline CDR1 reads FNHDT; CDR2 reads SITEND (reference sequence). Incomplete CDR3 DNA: TGTGCCAGCAGTCGGGACTGGGGGGAAGCAGAA. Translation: CASSRDWGEAE. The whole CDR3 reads CASSRDWGEAETLYF.

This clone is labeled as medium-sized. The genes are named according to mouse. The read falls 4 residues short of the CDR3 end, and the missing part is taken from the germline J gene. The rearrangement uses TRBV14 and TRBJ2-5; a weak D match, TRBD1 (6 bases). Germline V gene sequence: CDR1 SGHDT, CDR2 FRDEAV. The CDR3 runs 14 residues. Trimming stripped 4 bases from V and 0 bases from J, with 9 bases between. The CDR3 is CASSPTGNQDTQYF. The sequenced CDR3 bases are TGTGCCAGCAGTCCGACAGGTAACCAAGAC.

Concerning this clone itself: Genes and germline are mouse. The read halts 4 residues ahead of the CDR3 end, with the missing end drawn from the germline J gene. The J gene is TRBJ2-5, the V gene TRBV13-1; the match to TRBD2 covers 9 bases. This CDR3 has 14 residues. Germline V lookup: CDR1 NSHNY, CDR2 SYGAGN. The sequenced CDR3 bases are TGTGCCAGCAGTGGGGGACTGGGAAAAGAC. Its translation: CASSGGLGKD. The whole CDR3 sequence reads CASSGGLGKDTQYF.

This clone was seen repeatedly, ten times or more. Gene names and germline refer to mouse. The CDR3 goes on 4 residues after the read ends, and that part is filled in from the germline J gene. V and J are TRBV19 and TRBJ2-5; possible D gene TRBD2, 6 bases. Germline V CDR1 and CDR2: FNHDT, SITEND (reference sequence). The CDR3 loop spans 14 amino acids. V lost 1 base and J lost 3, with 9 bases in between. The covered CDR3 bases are TGTGCCAGCAGTATACGCTGGGGTCAAGAC. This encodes CASSIRWGQD. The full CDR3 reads CASSIRWGQDTQYF.

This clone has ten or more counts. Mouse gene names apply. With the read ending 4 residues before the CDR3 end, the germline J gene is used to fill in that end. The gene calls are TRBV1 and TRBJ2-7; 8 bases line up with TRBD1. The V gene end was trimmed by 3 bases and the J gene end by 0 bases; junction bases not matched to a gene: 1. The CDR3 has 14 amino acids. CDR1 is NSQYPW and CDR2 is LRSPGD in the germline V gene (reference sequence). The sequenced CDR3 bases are TGCACCTGCAGTGCTGGACAGGGCTCCTAT. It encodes CTCSAGQGSY. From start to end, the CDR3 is CTCSAGQGSYEQYF.

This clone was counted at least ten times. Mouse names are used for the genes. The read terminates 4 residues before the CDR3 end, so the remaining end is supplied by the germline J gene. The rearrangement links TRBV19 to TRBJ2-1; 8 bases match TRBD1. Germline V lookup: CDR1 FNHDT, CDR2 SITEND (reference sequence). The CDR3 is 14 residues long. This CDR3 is CASSTGQGWAEQFF. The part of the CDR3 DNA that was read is TGTGCCAGCAGTACCGGACAGGGATGGGCT.